This is a list of T cell receptor beta chains from one sample in a study of shared clonotypes between healthy human individuals. Assay: immunoSEQ multiplex PCR; the TCRdb copy retains only in-frame clones and omits some. Found here are about 1.5 million clones, 95% to 99% of them singletons; the top ten hold about 0.45%. Sequenced sample: naive CD4+ T cells sorted from blood. The receptor set was obtained from a man aged 25-45 years in good health. CDR3s include the opening cysteine and the closing phenylalanine or tryptophan. D genes are given only for firm matches. Not all rows give a size; the values are once, few, many and, for expanded clones, a class.

>TRBJ2-2|TRBV7-2|.|TRBD2
TGTGCCAGCAGCTATCGACTAGCGGGCACCGGGGAGCTGTTTTTT
CASSYRLAGTGELFF
>TRBJ1-5|TRBV10-2|.|TRBD1
TGCGCCAGCAGTGAGGCAGGGGGCATTAATCAGCCCCAGCATTTT
CASSEAGGINQPQHF
>TRBJ1-4|TRBV20-1|.|.
TGCAGTGCTGGATCCAAAGAAAAACTGTTTTTT
CSAGSKEKLFF
>TRBJ2-2|TRBV29-1|.|.
TGCAGCGCCACCGGACCAAGGAACACCGGGGAGCTGTTTTTT
CSATGPRNTGELFF
>TRBJ1-5|TRBV6-6|.|.
TGTGCCAGCAGTTACTCCCACCTAAGCAATCAGCCCCAGCATTTT
CASSYSHLSNQPQHF
>TRBJ2-1|TRBV29-1|.|TRBD2
TGCAGCGTTGGACTAGCGGGAGCGGTTAATGAGCAGTTCTTC
CSVGLAGAVNEQFF
>TRBJ2-5|TRBV5-1|.|.
TGCGCCAGCAGCTTGGCGGCAGCACAAGAGACCCAGTACTTC
CASSLAAAQETQYF
>TRBJ2-7|TRBV28|.|.
TGTGCCAGCAGTTTAGGATACAATGCCTACGAGCAGTACTTC
CASSLGYNAYEQYF
>TRBJ2-3|TRBV9|.|.
TGTGCCAGCAGCCCGCAGAGGGCGGAAATGGATACGCAGTATTTT
CASSPQRAEMDTQYF
>TRBJ2-2|TRBV7-8|.|.
TGTGCCAGCAGCAAACGGGGGAACACCGGGGAGCTGTTTTTT
CASSKRGNTGELFF
>TRBJ1-5|TRBV14|.|.
TGTGCCAGCAGCCGCGGGGCTCAGCCCCAGCATTTT
CASSRGAQPQHF
>TRBJ2-2|TRBV6-5|.|TRBD1
TGTGCCAGCAGATCATCAGGGGGCACCGGGGAGCTGTTTTTT
CASRSSGGTGELFF
>TRBJ2-1|TRBV13|.|.
TGTGCCAGCAGCTTATTTTGGAGCGTGGGTTACAATGAGCAGTTCTTC
CASSLFWSVGYNEQFF
>TRBJ1-1|TRBV1|.|.
TGCACCAGCAGCCAAGACCTGACAGGGAGGTTTGAGGACACTGAAGCTTTCTTT
CTSSQDLTGRFEDTEAFF
>TRBJ2-5|TRBV5-1|.|.
TGCGCCAGCAGCTTGGCCCGGGACGGACGTCAAGAGACCCAGTACTTC
CASSLARDGRQETQYF
>TRBJ2-1|TRBV5-4|.|TRBD2
TGTGCCAGCAGCTTGGTAGGTAGCGGGAGGAGGAATGAGCAGTTCTTC
CASSLVGSGRRNEQFF
>TRBJ2-7|TRBV5-1|.|.
TGCGCCAGCAGCTTCGGGGCTAGCGACCTAGTGGAGCAGTACTTC
CASSFGASDLVEQYF
>TRBJ1-2|TRBV30|.|TRBD1
TGTGCCTGGTTGCTGGGACAGCCCTCTAACTATGGCTACACCTTC
CAWLLGQPSNYGYTF
>TRBJ2-7|TRBV4-2|.|.
TGTGCCAGCAGCCAAGAGGTAGCGGCACTCTCCTACGAGCAGTACTTC
CASSQEVAALSYEQYF
>TRBJ1-4|TRBV29-1|.|TRBD1
TGCAGCGTTGGGTCCGGGACAGGGCTTGAGAAACTGTTTTTT
CSVGSGTGLEKLFF
>TRBJ2-7|TRBV29-1|.|TRBD1
TGCAGCGTTGACCATCTACAGGGGAGCGAGCAGTACTTC
CSVDHLQGSEQYF
>TRBJ2-5|TRBV4-3|.|.
TGCGCCAGCAGCCAAGAAAGGATTGAGGCCGGGGCCCTTTGGACCCAGTACTTC
CASSQERIEAGALWTQYF
>TRBJ1-5|TRBV7-9|.|TRBD1
TGTGCCAGCAGCTTAGAGGGGGGCGGGACAGGGCGGCAGCCCCAGCATTTT
CASSLEGGGTGRQPQHF
>TRBJ2-1|TRBV29-1|once|TRBD2
TGCAGCGTTAAGGAGCGGGAGTCTCCGGCTGAGCAGTTCTTC
CSVKERESPAEQFF
>TRBJ1-5|TRBV19|once|.
TGTGCCAGTAAGCCAGGACAGACCCCCTTCTATAGCAATCAGCCCCAGCATTTT
CASKPGQTPFYSNQPQHF
>TRBJ2-7|TRBV2|.|TRBD2
TGTGCCAGCAGTCCAGTGGTAGCGGGCTCCTACGAGCAGTACTTC
CASSPVVAGSYEQYF
>TRBJ2-1|TRBV5-4|.|.
TGTGCCAGCAGCTTGAGTCTGGGGGTGGTCTACAATGAGCAGTTCTTC
CASSLSLGVVYNEQFF
>TRBJ2-7|TRBV7-9|.|.
TGTGCCAGCAGCGACCGTAATCGGGTCTACGAGCAGTACTTC
CASSDRNRVYEQYF
>TRBJ2-2|TRBV15|.|TRBD1
TGTGCCACCAGCAGAGTCGCCGGGACAGTCAACACCGGGGAGCTGTTTTTT
CATSRVAGTVNTGELFF
>TRBJ2-2|TRBV18|.|.
TGTGCCAGCTCACCACTACGGACAGCCCTGAACACCGGGGAGCTGTTTTTT
CASSPLRTALNTGELFF
>TRBJ2-1|TRBV19|.|TRBD2
TGTGCCAGTAGTATAGATCGGACTAGCGGGAGTGCGAATGAGCAGTTCTTC
CASSIDRTSGSANEQFF
>TRBJ1-4|TRBV6-5|once|.
TGTGCCAGCAGACGATTGGACAGATTTAATGAAAAACTGTTTTTT
CASRRLDRFNEKLFF